This TCR beta chain was observed in a study of blood T cells in healthy people across ages. Looking at the study overall: Every two T cells gave about one barcoded beta molecule via template switching.

It was with a sample-barcoded 5' primer and a J-beta primer mix that a second PCR of roughly 6 to 12 cycles was run. Every individual sample yielded 3 million or more paired-end reads (each containing CDR3). Each CDR3 protein gets one entry after TCRdb re-called the 5' RACE reads with MiXCR. The table records almost 800,000 distinct CDR3 sequences, roughly 64% of them present only once. Germline CDR1 is SGHTA and CDR2 is FQGTGA. The CDR3 contains 16 residues. Study observations and caveats: Long-lived donors carried more naive CD4+ cells and greater diversity than aged donors. As age increased, TCR beta diversity per million T cells fell in a roughly linear fashion.

This clonotype has just a few counts. What it binds is not known. This clonotype was obtained from a young man in good health. The sample was blood. V is TRBV7-3 and J is TRBJ2-7; 13 bases are a match to TRBD2. The DNA end lines up better with TRBJ2-5; the J call may be wrong. The CDR3 region has the DNA TGTGCCAGCAGCCCCGGACTAGCGGGAGTCGGAGAGACCCAGTACTTC. Protein sequence: CASSPGLAGVGETQYF.